A single sample gave rise to the 24 T cell receptor beta chains below, sequenced in a study of technical replicates of blood from a handful of donors. Some clones are missing from TCRdb's copy, which holds only in-frame ones; the method was immunoSEQ multiplex PCR. The sample has under 95,000 clones, roughly 94% seen once. The sequencing sample was made of T cells isolated from PBMCs. These receptors were taken from a human donor in good health.

The chain links TRBV6-1 to TRBJ2-7; weak D call: TRBD1 (5 bases). Germline CDR1 is MNHNS and CDR2 is SASEGT. V gave up 4 bases and J gave up 4 bases, with 20 bases separating them. The CDR3 covers 16 residues. The CDR3 DNA is TGTGCCAGCAGTGTCCTGGGGCAGCTTCATAGGTACGAGCAGTACTTC. Translated, it gives CASSVLGQLHRYEQYF.

This clone has more than one count but fewer than ten. The chain has TRBV4-1 and TRBJ2-7; 9 nucleotides agree with TRBD1. Unmatched junction bases numbered 6, after V lost 5 bases and J lost 1 base. CDR3 length: 15 residues. Germline V gene data show CDR1 as MGHRA and CDR2 as YSYEKL. CDR3 amino acids: CASSYGQGPSYEQYF. The DNA for the CDR3 is TGCGCCAGCAGCTACGGACAGGGGCCATCCTACGAGCAGTACTTC.

V gene TRBV7-9 combines with J gene TRBJ1-2; D might be TRBD1 (6 bases). The CDR3 is 15 amino acids. Trimming cost V 3 bases and J 0 bases, with 11 bases left between them. Germline CDR1 is SEHNR and CDR2 is FQNEAQ (reference sequence). The CDR3 sequence is CASSLGDMSNYGYTF. The CDR3 bases are TGTGCCAGCAGCTTGGGGGACATGTCTAACTATGGCTACACCTTC.

The chain links TRBV12-2 to TRBJ2-1; the DNA was not used to check the table's D call, TRBD1. TRBV12-2 is designated a pseudogene. This CDR3 contains 23 residues. CDR3 nucleotide sequence: TGTGCAAGTCGCTTGTCAGCTAGGACAATTGGGAAGAACAGATTTGGGGATTACAATGAGCAGTTCTTC. It yields the protein CASRLSARTIGKNRFGDYNEQFF.

This chain uses TRBV7-6 with TRBJ1-1; TRBD1 might be the D (6 bases). The CDR3 length is 14 residues. The germline V gene has CDR1 SGHVS and CDR2 FNYEAQ. With 4 bases removed from V and 3 bases from J, the gap between germline ends came to 12 bases. CDR3 in DNA: TGTGCCAGCAGCTCACAGGGCGACTACACTGAAGCTTTCTTT. It specifies CASSSQGDYTEAFF.

The V and J genes are TRBV30 and TRBJ1-1, with 7 positions matching TRBD1. Germline trimming cut 2 bases from V and 10 bases from J; bases unmatched to any gene: 19. The germline V gene has CDR1 GTSNPN and CDR2 SVGIG (reference sequence). The CDR3 has 16 residues. CDR3 sequence: CAWSTLAGGKKAGAFF. The CDR3 bases are TGTGCCTGGAGTACATTGGCAGGGGGAAAAAAGGCTGGAGCTTTCTTT. Based on the CDR3 plus reference TRBV30 and TRBJ1-1, the full variable domain is SQTIHQWPATLVQPVGSPLSLECTVEGTSNPNLYWYRQAAGRGLQLLFYSVGIGQISSEVPQNLSASRPQDRQFILSSKKLLLSDSGFYLCAWSTLAGGKKAGAFFGQGTRLTVV.

The chain couples TRBV7-3 to TRBJ1-1; 7 bases fit TRBD1. The junction had 5 bases not matched to a gene; V was cut back by 0 bases and J by 4 bases. Germline V gene sequence: CDR1 SGHTA, CDR2 FQGTGA. The CDR3 spans 15 residues. The CDR3 here is CASSLTLQGSTEAFF. The CDR3 bases are TGTGCCAGCAGCTTAACGTTACAGGGGTCCACTGAAGCTTTCTTT.

The chain combines TRBV18 with TRBJ2-7, with TRBD2 matching over 7 bases. V shed 0 bases, J shed 3 bases, and the junction held 5 bases outside the gene matches. The CDR3 sequence is 15 residues long. Germline V gene sequence: CDR1 KGHSH, CDR2 LQKENI. CDR3 sequence (DNA): TGTGCCAGCTCACCACCGGGGCGGGAGATCTACGAGCAGTACTTC. Protein product: CASSPPGREIYEQYF. Using reference TRBV18 and TRBJ2-7 for the parts outside the CDR3, the full variable domain is NAGVMQNPRHLVRRRGQEARLRCSPMKGHSHVYWYRQLPEEGLKFMVYLQKENIIDESGMPKERFSAEFPKEGPSILRIQQVVRGDSAAYFCASSPPGREIYEQYFGPGTRLTVT.

The gene calls are TRBV30 and TRBJ1-1; D remains ambiguous. V was cut by 1 base and J by 5 bases, with 8 bases left in between. Per germline, CDR1 GTSNPN and CDR2 SVGIG (reference sequence). The CDR3 runs to 12 residues. The CDR3 is CAWSGSGTEAFF. Here the CDR3 DNA reads TGTGCCTGGAGTGGGTCGGGGACTGAAGCTTTCTTT.

V and J are TRBV6-1 and TRBJ2-3; 8 nucleotides align to TRBD2. The CDR3 totals 13 residues. Germline CDR1 MNHNS, CDR2 SASEGT. With V trimmed by 10 bases and J by 1 base, 4 bases remained unmatched. CDR3 sequence reads: CAIRRGGTDTQYF. The CDR3 nucleotides are TGTGCCATCCGGCGGGGGGGCACAGATACGCAGTATTTT.

The chain employs TRBV27 and TRBJ1-5, with 7 bases lining up with TRBD1. The V gene end was trimmed by 2 bases and the J gene end by 6 bases; junction bases not matched to a gene: 10. The CDR3 has 16 amino acids. Germline CDR1 MNHEY, CDR2 SMNVEV (reference sequence). As DNA, the CDR3 is TGTGCCAGCAGTTTAAAACCAGGGGGAAGTAGTCAGCCCCAGCATTTT. Amino acids: CASSLKPGGSSQPQHF.

A single count supports this clone. The chain employs TRBV2 and TRBJ1-4; 7 nucleotides match TRBD1. Germline CDR1 SNHLY, CDR2 FYNNEI. The CDR3 extends over 15 amino acids. Germline trimming cut 8 bases from V and 5 bases from J; bases unmatched to any gene: 11. The CDR3 protein is CASGMEGTANEKLFF. Here the CDR3 DNA reads TGTGCCAGCGGAATGGAGGGGACAGCAAATGAAAAACTGTTTTTT.

The chain is built from TRBV28 and TRBJ2-1, with 14 nucleotides matching TRBD2. Trimming at V came to 8 bases and at J to 3 bases, leaving 9 bases not matched to a gene. Germline V gene lookup returns CDR1 MDHEN and CDR2 SYDVKM. The CDR3 spans 17 residues. CDR3 bases: TGTGCCAGCCACGGGGGACTAGCGGGGGACAACTACAATGAGCAGTTCTTC. Translation gives CASHGGLAGDNYNEQFF.

The chain joins TRBV5-4 to TRBJ2-7, with 7 positions matching TRBD1. Trimming took 0 bases from V and 2 from J; bases not matched to a gene: 2. The CDR3 runs 14 residues. The germline CDR1 and CDR2 sequences are SGHNT and YYREEE (reference sequence). The CDR3, as DNA: TGTGCCAGCAGCTTGGGGGACAGAACCTACGAGCAGTACTTC. It codes for CASSLGDRTYEQYF. The full variable domain, rest sourced from reference TRBV5-4 and TRBJ2-7, is ETGVTQSPTHLIKTRGQQVTLRCSSQSGHNTVSWYQQALGQGPQFIFQYYREEENGRGNFPPRFSGLQFPNYSSELNVNALELDDSALYLCASSLGDRTYEQYFGPGTRLTVT.

The chain has TRBV19 and TRBJ1-3, with D possibly TRBD1 on 6 matching bases. Trimming left V 1 base short and J 0 bases short, with 13 bases between. From germline, CDR1 is LNHDA and CDR2 SQIVND (reference sequence). The CDR3 has 17 residues. Written as DNA, the CDR3 is TGTGCCAGTAGTATAGGCACAGGGATTAGCTCTGGAAACACCATATATTTT. It yields the protein CASSIGTGISSGNTIYF.

The J gene is TRBJ1-1, the V gene TRBV28, with D tentatively TRBD1 (6 bases). Trimming took 6 bases from V and 1 from J, leaving 15 bases between them. This CDR3 is built from 15 residues. Germline CDR1 is MDHEN and CDR2 is SYDVKM. CDR3 DNA: TGTGCCAGCAGCAAGCAGGGGCTCCCGAACACTGAAGCTTTCTTT. This translates into CASSKQGLPNTEAFF. Looking up the rest from reference TRBV28 and TRBJ1-1 gives the full variable domain: DVKVTQSSRYLVKRTGEKVFLECVQDMDHENMFWYRQDPGLGLRLIYFSYDVKMKEKGDIPEGYSVSREKKERFSLILESASTNQTSMYLCASSKQGLPNTEAFFGQGTRLTVV.

The V call is TRBV28, the J call TRBJ2-7, with 7 bases that match TRBD1. V lost 6 bases to trimming and J lost 3 bases; unmatched junction nucleotides: 8. Germline CDR1 and CDR2: MDHEN and SYDVKM. The CDR3 sequence is 14 residues long. CDR3: CASRFRDSYYEQYF. As DNA, the CDR3 is TGTGCCAGCAGATTCCGGGACAGTTACTACGAGCAGTACTTC.

The V call is TRBV7-2, the J call TRBJ2-5; 7 bases line up with TRBD2. The germline CDR1 and CDR2 sequences are SGHTA and FQGNSA. The V and J ends lost 2 bases and 0 bases, in that order; junction bases with no gene match: 3. The CDR3 loop spans 15 amino acids. The CDR3 protein is CASSLYGGDQETQYF. The CDR3 DNA is TGTGCCAGCAGCTTATATGGGGGGGACCAAGAGACCCAGTACTTC.

V and J are TRBV5-1 and TRBJ2-7; a possible D gene is TRBD2 (5 bases). The V end lost 5 bases, the J end lost 6 bases, and 18 bases lay between the germline ends. The germline gives CDR1 SGHRS, CDR2 YFSETQ. CDR3 size: 14 residues. For the CDR3, the DNA is TGCGCCAGCAGGATGGAGGCAGGTTCGTTCGAGCAGTACTTC. Its protein is CASRMEAGSFEQYF. Together with reference TRBV5-1 and TRBJ2-7, the CDR3 gives the full variable domain: KAGVTQTPRYLIKTRGQQVTLSCSPISGHRSVSWYQQTPGQGLQFLFEYFSETQRNKGNFPGRFSGRQFSNSRSEMNVSTLELGDSALYLCASRMEAGSFEQYFGPGTRLTVT.

This clone was seen just once. V usage is TRBV19 and J usage is TRBJ2-5; a possible D gene is TRBD2 (5 bases). Per the germline V gene, CDR1 is LNHDA and CDR2 is SQIVND (reference sequence). V was trimmed by 7 bases and J by 3 bases, leaving 12 bases between them. There are 13 residues in the CDR3. The CDR3 sequence: CASTGGGKETQYF. The CDR3 DNA reads TGTGCCAGTACTGGCGGAGGTAAAGAGACCCAGTACTTC.

This clone appeared once. V and J are TRBV5-1 and TRBJ2-7; 10 bases agree with TRBD2. The CDR3 spans 18 residues. The junction had 13 bases not matched to a gene; V was cut back by 0 bases and J by 4 bases. The germline gives CDR1 SGHRS, CDR2 YFSETQ. CDR3 bases: TGCGCCAGCAGCTTGGCCCCGCTAGCGGGAGAGGGGGGATACGAGCAGTACTTC. Its translation is CASSLAPLAGEGGYEQYF.

The rearrangement uses TRBV10-3 and TRBJ1-1, with 7 bases identical to TRBD1. The CDR3 totals 13 residues. With V trimmed by 3 bases and J by 4 bases, 2 bases remained unmatched. The germline CDR1 and CDR2 sequences are ENHRY and SYGVKD. The CDR3 loop is CAISDRGVTEAFF. The CDR3 nucleotides are TGTGCCATCAGTGACAGGGGGGTCACTGAAGCTTTCTTT.

The gene calls are TRBV6-4 and TRBJ1-1, with 7 bases that match TRBD1. The length of the CDR3 is 18 residues. V lost 2 bases to trimming and J lost 1 base; unmatched junction nucleotides: 13. From germline, CDR1 is MRHNA and CDR2 SNTAGT. The CDR3, as DNA: TGTGCCAGCAGTGACGGAGCCCCAGGGGGATATCAGAACACTGAAGCTTTCTTT. Its protein product is CASSDGAPGGYQNTEAFF.

This chain connects TRBV6-6 to TRBJ1-5, with a possible D match to TRBD1 (5 bases). CDR1 and CDR2 from the germline V gene are MNHNY and SVGAGI (reference sequence). V lost 0 bases to trimming and J lost 5 bases, with 11 bases between them. The length of the CDR3 is 15 residues. The CDR3 loop is CASSYSRGTDQPQHF. The CDR3 bases are TGTGCCAGCAGTTACTCTAGGGGCACAGATCAGCCCCAGCATTTT.